This TCR beta chain stems from a study of blood T cell repertoires in COVID-19. Study context: COVID-19 samples from acute and convalescent phases originated in the United States, Italy and Spain. T cells, B-cell-depleted T cells, or PBMCs supplied cDNA or gDNA.

The authors' processing: Amplification from reference gene primers served as the basis for estimated nucleated cell counts. Generated by immunoSEQ multiplex PCR, the TCRdb table keeps only in-frame clones and is missing some. The DNA was the basis for D and trimming; V, J and clone size are from that table. The sample includes 90,000 to 120,000 clones, more than 80% of them seen just once. This CDR3 is built from 16 residues. Germline V gene sequence: CDR1 KGHSH, CDR2 LQKENI. V was cut by 3 bases and J by 4 bases, with 18 bases left in between. The receptor was derived from a man in his forties with active or convalescent COVID-19. Sample: peripheral blood. V is TRBV18 and J is TRBJ1-1; no firm D call. This CDR3 reads CASSPLLGLPPTEAFF. The CDR3 nucleotides are TGTGCCAGCTCACCGCTATTAGGACTACCCCCCACTGAAGCTTTCTTT.